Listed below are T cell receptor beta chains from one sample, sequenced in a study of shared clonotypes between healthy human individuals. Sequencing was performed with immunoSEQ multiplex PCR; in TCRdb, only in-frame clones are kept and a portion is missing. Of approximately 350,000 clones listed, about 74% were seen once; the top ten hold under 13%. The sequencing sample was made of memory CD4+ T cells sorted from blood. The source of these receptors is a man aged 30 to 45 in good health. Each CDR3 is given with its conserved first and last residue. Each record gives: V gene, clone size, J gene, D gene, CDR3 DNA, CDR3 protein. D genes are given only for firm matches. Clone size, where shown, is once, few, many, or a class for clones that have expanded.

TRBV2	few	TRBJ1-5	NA	TGTGCCAGCAACGCCGACGGAATCGGGCCCCAGCATTTT	CASNADGIGPQHF
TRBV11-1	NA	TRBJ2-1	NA	TGTGCCAGCAGCCAAGACGACAGCTACAATGAGCAGTTCTTC	CASSQDDSYNEQFF
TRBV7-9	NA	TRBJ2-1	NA	TGTGCCAGCAGCTTAGGGCTAGCGACCGATGAGCAGTTCTTC	CASSLGLATDEQFF
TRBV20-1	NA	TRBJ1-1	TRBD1	TGCAGTGCCAGGGGACAGGGGCGAGCTTTCTTT	CSARGQGRAFF
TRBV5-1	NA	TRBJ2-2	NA	TGCGCCAGCAGCTTGGTGACGGATACCGGGGAGCTGTTTTTT	CASSLVTDTGELFF
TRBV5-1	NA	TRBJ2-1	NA	TGCGCCAGCAGCTTGGGGGGGCGCTCCTACAATGAGCAGTTCTTC	CASSLGGRSYNEQFF
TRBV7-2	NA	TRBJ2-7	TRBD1	TGTGCCAGCAGCTTAACGGTAGGGCAGGGGGTCTACGAGCAGTACTTC	CASSLTVGQGVYEQYF
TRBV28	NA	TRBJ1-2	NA	TGTGCCAGCAGTTCCCAGGGATGGGGCTATGGCTACACCTTC	CASSSQGWGYGYTF
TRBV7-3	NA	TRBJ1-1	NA	TGTGCCAGCAGCCCGGACGGGGAGAACACTGAAGCTTTCTTT	CASSPDGENTEAFF
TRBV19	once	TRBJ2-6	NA	TGTGCCAGTAGTATTGGGGGCCTCTCCACCTCTGGGGCCAACGTCCTGACTTTC	CASSIGGLSTSGANVLTF
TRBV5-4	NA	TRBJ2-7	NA	TGTGCCAGCAGAGAGGACATGTTGTCCCCCGAGCAGTACTTC	CASREDMLSPEQYF
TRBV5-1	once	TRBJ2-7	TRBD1	TGCGCCAGCAGCTTCACCGGGACAGGGAACGAGCAGTACTTC	CASSFTGTGNEQYF
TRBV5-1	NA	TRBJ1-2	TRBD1	TGCGCCAGCAGCTTGGTACCAGGGGGTGACTATGGCTACACCTTC	CASSLVPGGDYGYTF
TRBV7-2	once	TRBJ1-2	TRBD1	TGTGCCAGCAGCTTCCCAGGGGGAGTAAACTATGGCTACACCTTC	CASSFPGGVNYGYTF
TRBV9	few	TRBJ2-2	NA	TGTGCCAGCAGCCCCCGGGACTTAAACACCGGGGAGCTGTTTTTT	CASSPRDLNTGELFF
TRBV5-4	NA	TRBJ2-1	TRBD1	TGTGCCAGCAGCTCGGGGACAGGGGGCTCCTACAATGAGCAGTTCTTC	CASSSGTGGSYNEQFF
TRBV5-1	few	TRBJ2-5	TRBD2	TGCGCCAGCAGTGCGGGAGGAATACAAGAGACCCAGTACTTC	CASSAGGIQETQYF
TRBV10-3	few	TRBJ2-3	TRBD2	TGTGCCATCAGTGACGAGCGGGAGGTATCGGGTACGCAGTATTTT	CAISDEREVSGTQYF
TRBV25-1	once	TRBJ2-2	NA	TGTGCCAGCAGTGCAAACACTAACACCGGGGAGCTGTTTTTT	CASSANTNTGELFF
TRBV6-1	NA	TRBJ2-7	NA	TGTGCCAGCAGTGTAGCAGGGAACTTTTACGAGCAGTACTTC	CASSVAGNFYEQYF
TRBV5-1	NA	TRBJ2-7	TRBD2	TGCGCCAGCAGCTATTCCGGGACTAGTGGTAGCGAGCAGTACTTC	CASSYSGTSGSEQYF
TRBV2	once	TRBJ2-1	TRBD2	TGTGCCAGCAGAGCGGGAGTGATCGATGAGCAGTTCTTC	CASRAGVIDEQFF
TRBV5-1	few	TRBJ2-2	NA	TGCGCCAGCAGCTTAGGGGACGCGAACACCGGGGAGCTGTTTTTT	CASSLGDANTGELFF
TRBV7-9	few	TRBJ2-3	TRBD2	TGTGCCAGCAGCCGCAGGACTAGCGGCCCCACAGATACGCAGTATTTT	CASSRRTSGPTDTQYF
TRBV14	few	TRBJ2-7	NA	TGTGCCAGCAGCCAAGAATCCGGGGTACAGTACTTC	CASSQESGVQYF
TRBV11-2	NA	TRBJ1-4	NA	TGTGCCAGCAGCCCAGGGGTGGGGGTAAAACTGTTTTTT	CASSPGVGVKLFF
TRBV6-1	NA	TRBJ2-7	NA	TGTGCCAGCAGTGGTGACTCCGAGCAGTACTTC	CASSGDSEQYF
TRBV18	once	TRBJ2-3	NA	TGTGCCAGCTCACCCCTTAACAGGCTGGATACGCAGTATTTT	CASSPLNRLDTQYF
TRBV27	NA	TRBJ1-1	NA	TGTGCCACCCGGTGGGGCTTGAACACTGAAGCTTTCTTT	CATRWGLNTEAFF
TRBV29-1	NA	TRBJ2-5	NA	TGCAGCATACCGGGGCAATTTATTCAAGAGACCCAGTACTTC	CSIPGQFIQETQYF
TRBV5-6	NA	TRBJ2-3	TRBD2	TGTGCCAGCAGCCGGGACAGGGGAACACGACTAGCGGGAGAGGATACGCAGTATTTT	CASSRDRGTRLAGEDTQYF
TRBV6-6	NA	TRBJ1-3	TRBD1	TGTGCCAGCAGCCCTCCGAGGACAGGGGGTGGAAACACCATATATTTT	CASSPPRTGGGNTIYF
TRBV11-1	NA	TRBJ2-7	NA	TGTGCCAGCAGCTTAACACGTTCGGGCGAGCAGTACTTC	CASSLTRSGEQYF
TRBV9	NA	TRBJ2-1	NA	TGTGCCAGCAGCGTAGTCCCTGCGATCGGTGAGCAGTTCTTC	CASSVVPAIGEQFF
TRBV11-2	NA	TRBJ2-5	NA	TGTGCCAGCAGCTTATGGATCGGACAGCAAGGGACCCAGTACTTC	CASSLWIGQQGTQYF
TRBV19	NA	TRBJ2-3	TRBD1	TGTGCCAGTAGTAAAAGACAGGGGTCCACAGATACGCAGTATTTT	CASSKRQGSTDTQYF
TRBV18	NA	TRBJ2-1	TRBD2	TGTGCCAGCTCACCTTATCTGACTAGCGGGAGCAATGAGCAGTTCTTC	CASSPYLTSGSNEQFF
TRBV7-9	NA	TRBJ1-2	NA	TGTGCCATCCTCGCCCCCCCGATAAGGGGCTACACCTTC	CAILAPPIRGYTF
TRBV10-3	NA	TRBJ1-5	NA	TGTGCCATCAGAAAGGGTTTAGAAAGCAATCAGCCCCAGCATTTT	CAIRKGLESNQPQHF
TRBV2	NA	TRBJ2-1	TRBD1	TGTGCCAGCAGTCAGGGACAGATACCTACGGATGAGCAGTTCTTC	CASSQGQIPTDEQFF
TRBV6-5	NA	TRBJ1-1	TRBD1	TGTGCCAGCAGTCCACCTAGGGGACAGGGGATGGTGGCTTTCTTT	CASSPPRGQGMVAFF
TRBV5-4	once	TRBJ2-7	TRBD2	TGTGCCAGCAGCTATACGGGACTAGTGAGAGCCTACGAGCAGTACTTC	CASSYTGLVRAYEQYF
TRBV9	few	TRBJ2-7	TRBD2	TGTGCCAGCAGCGCTCCGGGGACTAGCGGGAGCTCCGAGCAGTACTTC	CASSAPGTSGSSEQYF
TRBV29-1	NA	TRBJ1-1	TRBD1	TGCAGCGCGCGGACAGGGGCGATGAACACTGAAGCTTTCTTT	CSARTGAMNTEAFF
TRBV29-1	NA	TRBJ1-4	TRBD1	TGCAGCGTTTCCGGGACAGGGGGTGAAAAACTGTTTTTT	CSVSGTGGEKLFF
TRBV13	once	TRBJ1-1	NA	TGTGCCAGCAGCTTAGCGTTGGGGCAGGGGATTAGTACTGAAGCTTTCTTT	CASSLALGQGISTEAFF
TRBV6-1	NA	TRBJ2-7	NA	TGTGCCAGCAGTCTCCAGAACCTTTACGAGCAGTACTTC	CASSLQNLYEQYF
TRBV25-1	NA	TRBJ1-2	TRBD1	TGTGCCAGCAGTAACCCCATCGACAGGGTCGATGGCTACACCTTC	CASSNPIDRVDGYTF
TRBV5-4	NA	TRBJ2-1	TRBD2	TGTGCCAGCAGCCCAACGGGGGGGGTTAGCTCCTACAATGAGCAGTTCTTC	CASSPTGGVSSYNEQFF
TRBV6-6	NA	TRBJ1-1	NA	TGTGCCAGCAGTTACGGACAGAGAAACACTGAAGCTTTCTTT	CASSYGQRNTEAFF
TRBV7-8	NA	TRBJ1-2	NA	TGTGCCAGCAGCCCCCCCGGGAGCTATGGCTACACCTTC	CASSPPGSYGYTF
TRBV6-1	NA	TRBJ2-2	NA	TGTGCCAGCACGAGGGACACCCCTGGCACCGGGGAGCTGTTTTTT	CASTRDTPGTGELFF
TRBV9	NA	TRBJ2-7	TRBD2	TGTGCCAGCAGCGTAGGACTAGCTAGCCGTATTGGGTATTACGAGCAGTACTTC	CASSVGLASRIGYYEQYF
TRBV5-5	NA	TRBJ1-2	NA	TGTGCCAGCAGCTCCCAGGGGTTGATCTATGGCTACACCTTC	CASSSQGLIYGYTF
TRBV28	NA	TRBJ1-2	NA	TGTGCCAGCAGTTCCCCGGACGGGGGGGATCATGGCTACACCTTC	CASSSPDGGDHGYTF